This T cell receptor (beta chain) was identified during a study of cytomegalovirus exposure and HLA in healthy donors. Study details: Early on, a data release was issued that held roughly 80 million unique TCRs from HLA-typed donors. Study observations and caveats: When the data were analyzed later, several of the most significant clusters appeared to be linked to common viral pathogens. A prior analysis recorded that most TCR beta V segments were productive about 87% or about 30% of the time.

The CDR3 consists of 19 residues. The V and J ends lost 1 base and 4 bases, in that order; junction bases with no gene match: 14. CDR1 is SGDLS, CDR2 YYNGEE, per germline. Points on this clone: Its antigen is currently unknown.

13 Jbeta primers and 60 Vbeta primers were used for the PCR. The assay was immunoSEQ multiplex PCR, and TCRdb's table has in-frame clones only and misses some. The data contain approximately 150,000 clones, 77% of them singletons. The source of this sequence is a female donor in good health and CMV-seronegative. The genes are TRBV9 and TRBJ2-2; 9 nucleotides align to TRBD2. Source material: PBMCs. CDR3: CASSVRVVAGVRSTGELFF. DNA of the CDR3: TGTGCCAGCAGCGTAAGAGTCGTAGCGGGAGTTCGTAGCACCGGGGAGCTGTTTTTT.